This TCR beta chain was sequenced for a study of OX40 agonist ivuxolimab in advanced cancers. Across the whole study: The eligibility criteria allowed prior anti-PD-1, anti-PD-L1 or anti-CTLA-4 therapy, and roughly 39% had some. Partial responses were recorded for three patients, including one with hepatocellular carcinoma and two with cutaneous melanoma.

The protocol was immunoSEQ multiplex PCR, while the TCRdb copy is restricted to in-frame clones and leaves out a portion. The sample has about 48,000 clones, about three quarters seen once. Exclusion of a patient followed from autoimmune disease history or systemic immunosuppression. There are 19 residues in the CDR3. Per germline, CDR1 SGHVS and CDR2 FNYEAQ. The V segment lost 4 bases and the J segment 2 bases; nucleotides outside the gene matches: 11. The sequence was collected from an adult with an advanced solid tumor such as melanoma, head and neck, liver or kidney cancer. The starting material was CD4+ or CD8+ T cells sorted from blood, obtained in a trial of the OX40 agonist ivuxolimab. The chain joins TRBV7-6 to TRBJ2-3, with 14 bases that match TRBD2. CDR3 amino acids: CASSSSGTSGSGVTDTQYF. The CDR3 DNA follows: TGTGCCAGCAGCTCCTCAGGGACTAGCGGGAGTGGGGTCACAGATACGCAGTATTTT.